These 5 T cell receptor beta chains originate from one sample sequenced in a study of CD8 T cells in Susac syndrome. About 0.5 to 1 ug RNA was reverse transcribed with random hexamers. Via MiXCR, TCRdb re-called the immunoSEQ multiplex PCR reads, giving one row per CDR3 protein. The sample holds under 200,000 distinct CDR3 sequences, 90% to 95% seen once. The sample taken for sequencing was CD4+ T cells from PBMCs. The source is a human donor with Susac syndrome.

This clonotype was observed a few times. V is TRBV27 and J is TRBJ1-2, with D possibly TRBD1 on 6 matching bases. Trimming shortened V by 5 bases and J by 4 bases, and 14 bases separated the two germline ends. The germline gives CDR1 MNHEY, CDR2 SMNVEV (reference sequence). CDR3 length: 14 amino acids. CDR3 sequence (DNA): TGTGCCAGCAGTAGTTCGGGAGGGGGCTATGGCTACACCTTC. Translated: CASSSSGGGYGYTF.

V is TRBV5-1 and J is TRBJ1-2, with D tentatively TRBD1 (5 bases). In germline, CDR1 is SGHRS, CDR2 YFSETQ. Trimming shortened V by 0 bases and J by 7 bases, and 13 bases separated the two germline ends. The CDR3 is made up of 14 amino acids. The CDR3 spells CASSLVGGTGGYTF. In DNA, the CDR3 is TGCGCCAGCAGCTTGGTCGGGGGAACAGGTGGCTACACCTTC.

J is TRBJ2-3 and V is TRBV2; tentative D call: TRBD1 (5 bases). This CDR3 comprises 14 residues. Germline assignment: CDR1 SNHLY and CDR2 FYNNEI. Trimming removed 6 bases at V and 0 bases at J, with 10 bases between. CDR3 amino acids: CASSDRSSTDTQYF. The CDR3 coding sequence is TGTGCCAGCAGCGACAGATCTAGCACAGATACGCAGTATTTT.

The chain joins TRBV12-3 or TRBV12-4 to TRBJ1-2; D gene uncertain. The CDR3 spans 13 residues. V lost 4 bases and J 4 bases, leaving 10 bases between the germline ends. This CDR3 is CASSSRRLYGYTF. The CDR3 bases are TGTGCCAGCAGTTCCCGTCGTCTCTATGGCTACACCTTC.

The J gene is TRBJ1-4, the V gene TRBV7-8, with 7 bases that match TRBD1. In germline, CDR1 is SGHVS, CDR2 FQNEAQ. This CDR3 is 16 amino acids long. V lost 4 bases to trimming and J lost 3 bases; unmatched junction nucleotides: 8. This CDR3 reads CASSYFDRASNEKLFF. The DNA for the CDR3 is TGTGCCAGCAGCTACTTCGACAGGGCTTCTAATGAAAAACTGTTTTTT.